The 26 T cell receptor beta chains below come from one sample, sequenced in a study of blood T cells in healthy people across ages. Primed by a sample-barcoded 5' primer and a J-beta primer mix, a second PCR proceeded for 7 to 11 cycles. Via MiXCR, TCRdb re-called the 5' RACE reads, giving one row per CDR3 protein. The sample carries 600,000 to 1,000,000 distinct CDR3 sequences, 25% recorded once. In addition, the sample was reused for a study of T cells of mothers and their children.

Material: blood. The receptors were gathered from a boy between 5 and 17 years old in good health.

This clonotype was seen more than once but under ten times. This chain joins TRBV20-1 and TRBJ1-5, with TRBD1 matching 10 bases. The CDR3 has 14 residues. CDR1 and CDR2 from the germline V gene are DFQATT and SNEGSKA (reference sequence). The V and J ends lost 5 bases and 5 bases, in that order; junction bases with no gene match: 6. In DNA, the CDR3 is TGCAGTGCTCCGACAGGGGGCATAGATCAGCCCCAGCATTTT. It yields the protein CSAPTGGIDQPQHF.

J is TRBJ1-5 and V is TRBV7-2; 8 bases fit TRBD1. The V gene's germline CDR1 is SGHTA and CDR2 FQGNSA. The CDR3 spans 13 residues. The V segment lost 6 bases and the J segment 5 bases; nucleotides outside the gene matches: 3. In DNA form, the CDR3 reads TGTGCCAGCAGAGGACAGGGACATCAGCCCCAGCATTTT. Its translation: CASRGQGHQPQHF.

In its sample, this clonotype was seen once. The CDR3 carries no conserved terminal phenylalanine or tryptophan, so it likely arises from a read error. This rearrangement joins TRBV5-6 to TRBJ1-2; D is uncertain. Per the germline V gene, CDR1 is SGHDT and CDR2 is YYEEEE. Trimming shortened V by 2 bases and J by 2 bases, and 22 bases separated the two germline ends. This CDR3 spans 18 amino acids. The CDR3 loop is CASSFYPGKRSLNYGYTL. CDR3 in DNA: TGTGCCAGCAGCTTCTATCCTGGGAAGCGCAGCCTCAACTATGGCTACACCCTC.

This chain uses TRBV7-9 with TRBJ2-1; D remains unclear. The end of the DNA aligns better with TRBJ2-5, so the J call may be wrong. Germline CDR1 and CDR2: SEHNR and FQNEAQ (reference sequence). The CDR3 has 15 amino acids. CDR3 nucleotide sequence: TGTGCCAGCAGCTTTTGGCTAGAACCCGAAGAGACCCAGTACTTC. It codes for CASSFWLEPEETQYF.

This clonotype was counted only a few times. The chain has TRBV12-3 or TRBV12-4 and TRBJ2-1; tentatively, D is TRBD2 (6 bases). This CDR3 is 15 amino acids long. V shed 3 bases and J shed 0 bases, with 9 bases lying between them. CDR3 sequence reads: CASSFETSSYNEQFF. CDR3 in DNA: TGTGCCAGCAGTTTCGAGACTAGCTCCTACAATGAGCAGTTCTTC.

The genes are TRBV7-6 and TRBJ1-2; D might be TRBD1 (6 bases). The CDR3 has 13 residues. Germline values: CDR1 SGHVS, CDR2 FNYEAQ. V lost 6 bases to trimming and J lost 6 bases, with 14 bases between them. CDR3 DNA sequence: TGTGCCAGCAGTTTTAGAGGGGGACATGGCTACACCTTC. It codes for CASSFRGGHGYTF. Looking up the rest from reference TRBV7-6 and TRBJ1-2 gives the full variable domain: GAGVSQSPRYKVTKRGQDVALRCDPISGHVSLYWYRQALGQGPEFLTYFNYEAQQDKSGLPNDRFSAERPEGSISTLTIQRTEQRDSAMYRCASSFRGGHGYTFGSGTRLTVV.

This sequence joins TRBV4-1 and TRBJ2-1, with TRBD1 matching 8 bases. V dropped 3 bases and J dropped 6; count of bases not matched to a gene: 7. Per the germline V gene, CDR1 is MGHRA and CDR2 is YSYEKL. The CDR3 loop spans 15 amino acids. CDR3 loop: CASSQRTGIGNEQFF. In nucleotides, the CDR3 is TGCGCCAGCAGCCAGCGGACAGGGATCGGCAATGAGCAGTTCTTC.

The chain combines TRBV25-1 with TRBJ2-3; TRBD2 matches at 10 bases. The CDR3 has 15 amino acids. V lost 7 bases, J lost 2 bases, and 6 bases stayed unmatched. CDR1 MGHDK and CDR2 SYGVNS come from the germline V gene. Here the CDR3 reads CASTFSGGITDTQYF. CDR3 coding DNA: TGTGCCAGCACCTTTAGCGGGGGGATCACAGATACGCAGTATTTT.

The chain uses TRBV28 and TRBJ2-5; perhaps D is TRBD1 or TRBD2 (5 bases each). The better agreement between TRBJ2-7 and the DNA end casts doubt on the J call. Germline CDR1 MDHEN, CDR2 SYDVKM. The CDR3 contains 13 residues. DNA for the CDR3: TGTGCCAGCAGTTTCCGGGGCGGGTCCGAGCAGTACTTC. Protein: CASSFRGGSEQYF.

The table lists this clonotype with a few counts. V and J are TRBV4-1 and TRBJ2-3; D not certain. V shed 1 base and J shed 5 bases, with 4 bases lying between them. CDR1 MGHRA and CDR2 YSYEKL come from the germline V gene. The CDR3 has 12 amino acids. CDR3 loop: CASSQAGDTQYF. The DNA for the CDR3 is TGCGCCAGCAGCCAAGCCGGAGATACGCAGTATTTT.

V and J are TRBV6-2 or TRBV6-3 and TRBJ2-1; the match to TRBD2 covers 7 bases. The assigned J gene may be wrong: the sequence end matches TRBJ2-5 better. This CDR3 comprises 18 residues. The germline gives CDR1 MNHEY, CDR2 SVGEGT. CDR3 loop: CASSYGGRGTGAQETQYF. The CDR3 nucleotides are TGTGCCAGCAGTTACGGCGGGAGAGGGACTGGGGCCCAAGAGACCCAGTACTTC.

The V call is TRBV7-9, the J call TRBJ1-4; D gene uncertain. The CDR3 spans 16 residues. Germline V gene sequence: CDR1 SEHNR, CDR2 FQNEAQ (reference sequence). The ends were cut back, 0 bases at V and 0 bases at J, with 8 bases in the middle. CDR3 bases: TGTGCCAGCAGCTTAGCGCTCGGTACAACTAATGAAAAACTGTTTTTT. This gives the protein CASSLALGTTNEKLFF.

This clonotype was seen a handful of times. CDR3 protein: CASSQRQGASYNEQFF. The CDR3 nucleotides read TGCGCCAGCAGCCAGAGACAGGGGGCCTCCTACAATGAGCAGTTCTTC. V and J are TRBV5-1 and TRBJ2-1; 10 bases line up with TRBD1. This CDR3 is built from 16 residues. After removal of 4 bases from V and 0 bases from J, the junction contained 4 bases not matched to a gene. Looked up from germline, CDR1 is SGHRS and CDR2 is YFSETQ.

The genes are TRBV12-3 or TRBV12-4 and TRBJ1-5; no reliable D call. The length of the CDR3 is 15 residues. The germline V and J ends were trimmed by 3 bases and 3 bases, with 12 bases remaining between them. DNA of the CDR3: TGTGCCAGCAGTTTCATGTTGGGTTCCAATCAGCCCCAGCATTTT. Translation: CASSFMLGSNQPQHF.

This chain joins TRBV5-1 and TRBJ1-1; D is possibly TRBD1 (5 bases). Per germline, CDR1 SGHRS and CDR2 YFSETQ. The CDR3 has 15 amino acids. Between the trimmed V and J ends, which lost 0 bases and 1 base, there was a span of 10 bases. DNA of the CDR3: TGCGCCAGCAGCTTGGAGACAGTCTGGAACACTGAAGCTTTCTTT. Its translation is CASSLETVWNTEAFF.

This sequence joins TRBV11-2 and TRBJ2-5, with 11 bases aligning to TRBD1. The J call is doubtful: the DNA matches TRBJ2-7 better. The CDR3 extends over 14 amino acids. The germline CDR1 and CDR2 sequences are SGHAT and FQNNGV. The CDR3 loop reads CASRGTGGRYEQYF. CDR3 in DNA: TGTGCCAGCAGAGGGACAGGGGGAAGGTACGAGCAGTACTTC.

This clonotype came up many times. The V gene is TRBV7-2, the J gene TRBJ2-5; D not resolved. The germline V gene has CDR1 SGHTA and CDR2 FQGNSA. This CDR3 contains 13 residues. V lost 1 base and J lost 0, with 3 bases in between. In DNA form, the CDR3 reads TGTGCCAGCAGCTTAGACCACCAAGAGACCCAGTACTTC. It specifies CASSLDHQETQYF.

This clonotype was seen a handful of times. CDR3 region: CSAFLDRPPFQYF. DNA for the CDR3: TGCAGTGCTTTTCTGGACAGGCCCCCGTTCCAGTACTTC. The chain employs TRBV20-1 and TRBJ2-5, with TRBD1 identical over 7 bases. Germline-derived CDR1 and CDR2 are DFQATT and SNEGSKA (reference sequence). The CDR3 has 13 residues. The V segment lost 5 bases and the J segment 10 bases; nucleotides outside the gene matches: 13.

This sequence joins TRBV6-2 or TRBV6-3 and TRBJ2-7; a weak D match, TRBD2 (5 bases). V was trimmed by 5 bases and J by 6 bases, leaving 20 bases between them. Germline V gene sequence: CDR1 MNHEY, CDR2 SVGEGT. CDR3 size: 15 residues. The CDR3 nucleotides are TGTGCCAGCAGTCGGGCCGGGGTCGGACCGCGCGAGCAGTACTTC. It translates to CASSRAGVGPREQYF.

This chain connects TRBV6-2 or TRBV6-3 to TRBJ2-1; 7 positions match TRBD1. Germline V gene lookup returns CDR1 MNHEY and CDR2 SVGEGT. V trimming: 2 bases; J trimming: 0 bases; junction bases outside the gene matches: 4. This CDR3 has 16 amino acids. CDR3 sequence: CASSYDRDPSYNEQFF. As DNA, the CDR3 is TGTGCCAGCAGTTACGACAGGGACCCCTCCTACAATGAGCAGTTCTTC.

The chain has TRBV11-1 and TRBJ2-7; the D is unclear. The DNA matches TRBJ2-1 better at its end, which makes the J call doubtful. This CDR3 contains 15 residues. Germline CDR1 SGHAT, CDR2 FQDESV (reference sequence). The CDR3 region is CASSLLGMAYNEQFF. CDR3 coding DNA: TGTGCCAGCAGCTTATTGGGGATGGCCTACAATGAGCAGTTCTTC.

In nucleotides, the CDR3 is TGTGCCAGCAGACTAGCGGGATCCGGGGAGCTGTTTTTT. Its protein product is CASRLAGSGELFF. This chain links TRBV6-6 with TRBJ2-2, with TRBD2 identical over 10 bases. Unmatched junction bases numbered 1, after V lost 6 bases and J lost 6 bases. CDR3 size: 13 residues. Looked up from germline, CDR1 is MNHNY and CDR2 is SVGAGI (reference sequence).

This clonotype appeared a few times. The chain couples TRBV3-1 to TRBJ2-4; perhaps D is TRBD1 or TRBD2 (5 bases each). In germline, CDR1 is LGHDT, CDR2 YNNKEL (reference sequence). The CDR3 length is 15 residues. Trimming took off 4 bases at V and 9 bases at J, with 19 bases between the two ends. CDR3 bases: TGTGCCAGCAGCCTACTCCGGGACGAACCTGCCATTCAGTACTTC. Its protein product is CASSLLRDEPAIQYF.

The chain links TRBV7-2 to TRBJ2-1, with 8 bases fitting TRBD1. The germline V gene encodes CDR1 SGHTA and CDR2 FQGNSA. V was clipped by 5 bases and J by 4 bases; unmatched bases: 7. The CDR3 is 15 residues long. The CDR3 spells CASSGRQGSYNEQFF. CDR3 nucleotide sequence: TGTGCCAGCAGCGGGAGACAGGGGTCGTACAATGAGCAGTTCTTC.

The gene calls are TRBV5-1 and TRBJ1-1, with 7 bases fitting TRBD1. CDR1 and CDR2 from the germline V gene are SGHRS and YFSETQ. The V gene end was trimmed by 2 bases and the J gene end by 5 bases; junction bases not matched to a gene: 9. This CDR3 is 15 amino acids long. The CDR3 DNA sequence: TGCGCCAGCAGCTTAAATCCGGGACAGCAAACTGAAGCTTTCTTT. As protein: CASSLNPGQQTEAFF.

This clonotype was detected a few times. The chain recombines TRBV6-1 with TRBJ2-3, with D hard to call. The CDR3 loop spans 13 amino acids. The germline V gene encodes CDR1 MNHNS and CDR2 SASEGT. V was shortened by 3 bases and J by 2 bases, with 6 bases between the two germline ends. The DNA for the CDR3 is TGTGCCAGCAGTGAGCAGTCCACAGATACGCAGTATTTT. The encoded protein is CASSEQSTDTQYF.